Listed here are 25 T cell receptor beta chains from one sample, sequenced in a study of blood T cell repertoires in COVID-19. The data were produced by immunoSEQ multiplex PCR, yet TCRdb's version contains in-frame clones alone and is incomplete. The sample includes fewer than 500,000 clones, about 80% of them seen just once. The sequencing sample was made of peripheral blood. These receptors all come from a human donor with acute or convalescent COVID-19. The donor label of this sample is uncertain.

The rearrangement joins TRBV3-1 (or the pseudogene TRBV3-2) to TRBJ2-1, with TRBD1 matching over 7 bases. The length of the CDR3 is 14 residues. With V trimmed by 4 bases and J by 4 bases, 4 bases remained unmatched. CDR1 is LGHDT, CDR2 YNNKEL, per germline (reference sequence). The CDR3 nucleotides read TGTGCCAGCAGCCTAGGGACAGATTACAATGAGCAGTTCTTC. Protein: CASSLGTDYNEQFF.

The chain has TRBV6-1 and TRBJ2-4, with TRBD2 matching 8 bases. In germline, CDR1 is MNHNS, CDR2 SASEGT. Trimming at V came to 1 base and at J to 4 bases, leaving 15 bases not matched to a gene. The CDR3 length is 19 residues. The CDR3, as DNA: TGTGCCAGCAGTGAAGGCTGGATGTGGGCGGGGGGCGAAAAAAACATTCAGTACTTC. Encoded protein: CASSEGWMWAGGEKNIQYF.

This rearrangement joins TRBV29-1 to TRBJ1-1; D ambiguous. Germline V gene sequence: CDR1 SQVTM, CDR2 ANQGSEA. Trimming shortened V by 7 bases and J by 3 bases, and 9 bases separated the two germline ends. This CDR3 has 11 amino acids. CDR3 sequence reads: CSARTYTEAFF. The CDR3 bases are TGCAGCGCCAGAACGTACACTGAAGCTTTCTTT.

V and J are TRBV5-4 and TRBJ1-2; no definite D call. Germline values: CDR1 SGHNT, CDR2 YYREEE (reference sequence). CDR3 length: 16 residues. The germline V and J ends were trimmed by 0 bases and 0 bases, with 12 bases remaining between them. In DNA form, the CDR3 reads TGTGCCAGCAGCTTGGGAACGAGGGAGGCTAACTATGGCTACACCTTC. Its protein product is CASSLGTREANYGYTF.

Notes on this clone: This CDR3 is also generated by other DNA sequences in the sample. The chain links TRBV11-2 to TRBJ2-5; 8 nucleotides align to TRBD2. Trimming took 3 bases from V and 0 from J; bases not matched to a gene: 0. The CDR3 consists of 14 residues. CDR1 and CDR2 (germline): SGHAT, FQNNGV. For the CDR3, the DNA is TGTGCCAGCAGCTTTAGCGGGAACCAAGAGACCCAGTACTTC. Protein: CASSFSGNQETQYF. The variable domain in full, with the rest retrieved from reference TRBV11-2 and TRBJ2-5, is EAGVAQSPRYKIIEKRQSVAFWCNPISGHATLYWYQQILGQGPKLLIQFQNNGVVDDSQLPKDRFSAERLKGVDSTLKIQPAKLEDSAVYLCASSFSGNQETQYFGPGTRLLVL.

The rearrangement joins TRBV30 to TRBJ1-2; no definite D call. CDR1 and CDR2 (germline): GTSNPN, SVGIG (reference sequence). Trimming took off 2 bases at V and 6 bases at J, with 16 bases between the two ends. This CDR3 is 14 amino acids long. Written as DNA, the CDR3 is TGTGCCTGGAGTTCCTCACCTATTAGAGATGGCTACACCTTC. Residues: CAWSSSPIRDGYTF.

This chain joins TRBV27 and TRBJ2-6; D may be TRBD1 (7 bases). CDR3 length equals 17 residues. Trimming removed 6 bases from V and 0 bases from J, with 15 bases in between. Germline CDR1 MNHEY, CDR2 SMNVEV (reference sequence). The CDR3 DNA follows: TGTGCCAGCAGGCCAGGGGGGCTAGTCTCTGGGGCCAACGTCCTGACTTTC. It yields the protein CASRPGGLVSGANVLTF.

The chain couples TRBV6-6 to TRBJ2-2, with D perhaps TRBD1 (6 bases). Trimming removed 2 bases at V and 2 bases at J, with 9 bases between. Germline V CDR1 and CDR2: MNHNY, SVGAGI (reference sequence). This CDR3 has 15 residues. CDR3 sequence reads: CASSYGQTNTGELFF. The CDR3 DNA is TGTGCCAGCAGTTACGGACAGACTAACACCGGGGAGCTGTTTTTT.

This sequence joins TRBV11-1 and TRBJ2-6; TRBD1 matches at 7 bases. The germline V gene encodes CDR1 SGHAT and CDR2 FQDESV (reference sequence). The V segment lost 5 bases and the J segment 1 base; nucleotides outside the gene matches: 5. This CDR3 is built from 16 residues. CDR3 DNA: TGTGCCAGCAGCCCAATGGACAGGTCTGGGGCCAACGTCCTGACTTTC. Its protein is CASSPMDRSGANVLTF.

The CDR3 loop is CASSRRGGRMEKYEQYF. The CDR3 DNA reads as TGTGCCAGCTCCCGAAGGGGCGGCAGGATGGAAAAATACGAGCAGTACTTC. This chain uses TRBV18 with TRBJ2-7; a weak D match, TRBD1 (5 bases). Trimming cost V 6 bases and J 4 bases, with 25 bases left between them. The CDR3 covers 17 residues. Per the germline V gene, CDR1 is KGHSH and CDR2 is LQKENI.

This chain uses TRBV2 with TRBJ2-1, with 13 bases fitting TRBD2. Germline CDR1 is SNHLY and CDR2 is FYNNEI. Trimming cost V 7 bases and J 9 bases; bases outside gene matches: 9. This CDR3 has 15 amino acids. The CDR3 spells CASTRTSGRSLEQFF. The CDR3 DNA reads as TGTGCCAGCACTCGGACTAGCGGGAGAAGTCTTGAGCAGTTCTTC.

The gene calls are TRBV30 and TRBJ1-1; TRBD1 might be the D (5 bases). Trimming took off 6 bases at V and 5 bases at J, with 19 bases between the two ends. The germline V gene encodes CDR1 GTSNPN and CDR2 SVGIG (reference sequence). The CDR3 consists of 14 residues. The CDR3 DNA sequence: TGTGCCTGCCGTATAATCGGGTCAGGGACTGAAGCTTTCTTT. Amino acids: CACRIIGSGTEAFF.

The chain couples TRBV5-1 to TRBJ2-1; TRBD2 matches 16 bases. Germline V CDR1 and CDR2: SGHRS, YFSETQ. Trimming cost V 3 bases and J 6 bases; bases outside gene matches: 6. The CDR3 totals 17 residues. The CDR3 DNA sequence: TGCGCCAGCAGCTCGGGACTAGCGGGAGGGTATTCCAATGAGCAGTTCTTC. Its protein is CASSSGLAGGYSNEQFF.

This clone was recorded only once. The chain employs TRBV9 and TRBJ1-1; 9 bases map to TRBD1. The length of the CDR3 is 14 residues. Germline assignment: CDR1 SGDLS and CDR2 YYNGEE. The J segment lost 4 bases and the V segment lost 2 bases, leaving 3 bases of the junction unmatched. The CDR3 region is CASSVIQGATEAFF. CDR3 in DNA: TGTGCCAGCAGCGTTATACAGGGGGCCACTGAAGCTTTCTTT.

The chain has TRBV30 and TRBJ1-4, with a possible D match to TRBD1 (5 bases). Per the germline V gene, CDR1 is GTSNPN and CDR2 is SVGIG (reference sequence). Trimming shortened V by 3 bases and J by 8 bases, and 10 bases separated the two germline ends. There are 12 residues in the CDR3. CDR3 in amino acids: CAWRTDKEKLFF. CDR3 nucleotides: TGTGCCTGGAGGACAGACAAAGAAAAACTGTTTTTT.

The chain joins TRBV30 to TRBJ1-5, with a tentative D call TRBD1 (6 bases). V gave up 3 bases and J gave up 6 bases, with 12 bases separating them. The germline V gene encodes CDR1 GTSNPN and CDR2 SVGIG (reference sequence). The CDR3 totals 13 residues. The CDR3 spells CAWREGGTQPQHF. The CDR3 nucleotides read TGTGCCTGGAGAGAGGGGGGGACTCAGCCCCAGCATTTT.

This clone showed up just a few times. This chain uses TRBV11-2 with TRBJ1-1; 9 positions match TRBD1. The CDR3 has 13 residues. The V and J ends lost 4 bases and 6 bases, in that order; junction bases with no gene match: 3. Germline V CDR1 and CDR2: SGHAT, FQNNGV. In nucleotides, the CDR3 is TGTGCCAGCAGCTCACAGGGGGCCCCTGAAGCTTTCTTT. Translated: CASSSQGAPEAFF.

The chain carries TRBV24-1 and TRBJ2-6; TRBD1 matches 8 bases. The CDR3 spans 17 residues. Trimming cost V 8 bases and J 2 bases; bases outside gene matches: 10. Looked up from germline, CDR1 is KGHDR and CDR2 is SFDVKD. The CDR3 nucleotides are TGTGCCACCACCCTGGGGCAGGGGGCTCCTGGGGCCAACGTCCTGACTTTC. It yields the protein CATTLGQGAPGANVLTF.

This sequence joins TRBV14 and TRBJ2-6; possibly TRBD1 for D (5 bases). CDR1 is SGHDN, CDR2 FVKESK, per germline. The CDR3 is 19 amino acids. V was clipped by 1 base and J by 0 bases, with 16 bases between them. The CDR3 region has the DNA TGTGCCAGCAGCCAAGTATTACGTCTAAGGGGCTCTGGGGCCAACGTCCTGACTTTC. Its protein product is CASSQVLRLRGSGANVLTF.

The V gene is TRBV28, the J gene TRBJ2-5, with D possibly matching TRBD2 (6 bases). V was pared by 2 bases and J by 5 bases, with 15 bases between. CDR1 and CDR2 from the germline V gene are MDHEN and SYDVKM. The CDR3 extends over 15 amino acids. This CDR3 is CASSLEGLLVETQYF. The CDR3 nucleotides are TGTGCCAGCAGTTTAGAGGGACTGCTCGTCGAGACCCAGTACTTC.

The chain carries TRBV28 and TRBJ2-2; no definite D call. The CDR3 sequence is 14 residues long. Deletions cut 4 bases from V and 4 bases from J, with 10 bases between. CDR1 and CDR2 (germline): MDHEN, SYDVKM. CDR3 sequence: CASSWLGSTGELFF. CDR3 sequence (DNA): TGTGCCAGCAGTTGGTTGGGCAGCACCGGGGAGCTGTTTTTT.

CDR3 amino acids: CASSPQGTPTDTQYF. The CDR3 region has the DNA TGTGCCAGCAGTCCTCAGGGAACGCCGACGGATACGCAGTATTTT. This sequence joins TRBV6-5 and TRBJ2-3; perhaps TRBD1 as D (5 bases). From germline, CDR1 is MNHEY and CDR2 SVGAGI. Deletions cut 5 bases from V and 6 bases from J, with 18 bases between. This CDR3 has 15 residues.

The gene calls are TRBV5-1 and TRBJ1-2; no firm D call. Trimming pared 0 bases from V and 5 bases from J, leaving 14 bases between. CDR3 size: 15 residues. Germline CDR1 and CDR2: SGHRS and YFSETQ. The CDR3 here is CASSLAPESRYGYTF. CDR3 in DNA: TGCGCCAGCAGCTTGGCCCCAGAGTCGCGGTATGGCTACACCTTC.

V usage is TRBV30 and J usage is TRBJ1-1; TRBD1 is a possible D gene (5 bases). Germline values: CDR1 GTSNPN, CDR2 SVGIG (reference sequence). The germline V and J ends were trimmed by 2 bases and 1 base, with 14 bases remaining between them. This CDR3 is 15 amino acids long. The CDR3 bases are TGTGCCTGGAGTAGGGCTGACAGCCGGAACACTGAAGCTTTCTTT. Translating gives CAWSRADSRNTEAFF.

CDR3 in amino acids: CASRGTSGNSYEQYF. For the CDR3, the DNA is TGTGCCAGCCGAGGGACTAGCGGGAACTCCTACGAGCAGTACTTC. The gene calls are TRBV21-1 and TRBJ2-7; TRBD2, as called in the table, went unchecked against the DNA. TRBV21-1 constitutes a pseudogene. This CDR3 is 15 amino acids long.